The subject of this entry is one TCR beta chain. Its antigen is currently unknown. Looked up from germline, CDR1 is SEHNR and CDR2 is FQNEAQ (reference sequence). Losses at the gene ends were 5 bases for V and 0 bases for J; bases not matched to a gene: 7. The CDR3 runs to 16 residues. TCRdb's table, derived via immunoSEQ multiplex PCR, lists solely in-frame clones and lacks some. The sample includes hundreds of thousands of clones, approximately 92% of them seen just once. Specified treatment: roughly 19 received Ad26.COV2.S at low or high dose, single or two shots; roughly 5 received placebo; per-sample allocation not given. Day 63 after the first vaccine or placebo injection was the time point for sampling. These data are taken from a study of Ad26.COV2.S vaccination and SARS-CoV-2 variants. Study observations and caveats: Non-spike TCR breadth was similar in vaccine and placebo recipients. Post-vaccination breadth of spike-specific CD8+ and CD4+ T cell responses was reportedly substantial.

The J gene is TRBJ2-1, the V gene TRBV7-9, with TRBD2 matching over 7 bases. The receptor's source is a person between 18 and 65 years old who received the Ad26.COV2.S COVID-19 vaccine or a placebo. Sequencing was performed on peripheral blood, taken in a trial of Ad26.COV2.S vaccine versus placebo. The CDR3 protein is CASSPRGGSSYNEQFF. CDR3 sequence (DNA): TGTGCCAGCAGCCCCCGTGGCGGGAGCTCCTACAATGAGCAGTTCTTC.